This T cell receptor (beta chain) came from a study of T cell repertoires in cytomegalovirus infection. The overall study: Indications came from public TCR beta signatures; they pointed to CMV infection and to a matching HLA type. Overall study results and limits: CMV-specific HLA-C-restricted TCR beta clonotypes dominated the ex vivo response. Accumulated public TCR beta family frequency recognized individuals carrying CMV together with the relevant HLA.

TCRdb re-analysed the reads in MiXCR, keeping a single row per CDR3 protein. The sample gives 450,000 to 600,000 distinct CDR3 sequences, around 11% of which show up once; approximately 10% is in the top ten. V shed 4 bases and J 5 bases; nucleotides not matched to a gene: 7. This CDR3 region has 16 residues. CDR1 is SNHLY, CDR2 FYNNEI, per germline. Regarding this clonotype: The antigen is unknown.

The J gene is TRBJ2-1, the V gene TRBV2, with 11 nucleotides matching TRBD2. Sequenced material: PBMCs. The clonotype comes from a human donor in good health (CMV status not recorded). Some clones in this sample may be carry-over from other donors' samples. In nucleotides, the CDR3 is TGTGCCAGCAGTGCCGGAGGGACTAGCGGAAACAATGAGCAGTTCTTC. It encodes CASSAGGTSGNNEQFF.